The rows below give T cell receptor beta chains drawn from one sample of a study of CD8 T cells in Susac syndrome. TCRdb re-called the immunoSEQ multiplex PCR reads with MiXCR, one entry per CDR3 protein. This sample has 130,000 to 150,000 distinct CDR3 sequences, with 90% to 95% found just once. The sequenced material came from CD8+ T cells from PBMCs. The receptors were sampled from a human donor in good health. The CDR3 runs from the conserved cysteine through the conserved F or W. D genes are given only for firm matches. Rows give clone size only sometimes, using once, few, many, or a class for an expanded clone.

>TRBV7-9|TRBJ2-7|-|TRBD1|12
CASEDRVDEQYF
TGTGCCAGCGAGGACAGGGTGGACGAGCAGTACTTC
>TRBV27|TRBJ1-5|once|TRBD1|15
CASSPGQGGKQPQHF
TGTGCCAGCAGCCCGGGACAGGGAGGGAAACAGCCCCAGCATTTT
>TRBV20-1|TRBJ2-3|-|TRBD2|16
CSARNGLAGVLETQYF
TGCAGTGCGAGAAACGGACTAGCGGGAGTTTTAGAGACGCAGTATTTT
>TRBV27|TRBJ1-2|-|-|15
CASTLDTLYYGGYTF
TGTGCCAGCACTCTTGACACTCTCTACTATGGAGGCTACACCTTC
>TRBV29-1|TRBJ2-1|-|-|15
CSVEKAPGIYNEQFF
TGCAGCGTTGAAAAGGCCCCGGGGATTTACAATGAGCAGTTCTTC
>TRBV5-1|TRBJ2-7|-|TRBD2|15
CASSYGLDSNGEQYF
TGCGCCAGCAGCTACGGACTAGATTCTAACGGCGAGCAGTACTTC
>TRBV4-3|TRBJ2-1|-|-|15
CASSQDKGAYNEQFF
TGCGCCAGCAGCCAAGATAAGGGGGCCTACAATGAGCAGTTCTTC
>TRBV23-1|TRBJ1-5|-|TRBD1|15
CASSHGQGGDQPQHF
TGCGCCAGCAGTCACGGACAGGGAGGTGATCAGCCCCAGCATTTT
>TRBV27|TRBJ2-7|-|-|14
CASSLRSGVYEQYF
TGTGCCAGCAGTTTACGGTCAGGAGTCTACGAGCAGTACTTC
>TRBV3-1|TRBJ1-1|few|-|11
CASGGGTEAFF
TGTGCCAGCGGTGGGGGCACTGAAGCTTTCTTT
>TRBV27|TRBJ2-1|-|TRBD2|15
CASFKTSGPYNEQFF
TGTGCCAGCTTCAAAACTAGCGGGCCGTACAATGAGCAGTTCTTC
>TRBV15|TRBJ2-1|-|-|16
CATSRGRTNTYNEQFF
TGTGCCACCAGCAGGGGACGGACTAACACCTACAATGAGCAGTTCTTC
>TRBV28|TRBJ1-5|-|-|14
CASSFPLGNQPQHF
TGTGCCAGCAGTTTCCCCCTAGGCAATCAGCCCCAGCATTTT
>TRBV9|TRBJ2-7|-|TRBD1|14
CASSEGQGSYEQYF
TGTGCCAGCAGCGAAGGACAGGGGAGTTACGAGCAGTACTTC
>TRBV27|TRBJ2-3|-|TRBD2|15
CASSLAGARIDTQYF
TGTGCCAGCAGTTTGGCGGGAGCTCGTATAGATACGCAGTATTTT
>TRBV27|TRBJ2-3|-|-|13
CASSWVGPDTQYF
TGTGCCAGCAGTTGGGTGGGACCAGATACGCAGTATTTT
>TRBV4-1|TRBJ2-1|-|-|12
CASSQDSQGQFF
TGCGCCAGCAGCCAAGATAGTCAGGGGCAGTTCTTC
>TRBV9|TRBJ2-5|-|-|12
CASSTAGETQYF
TGTGCCAGCAGCACCGCGGGTGAGACCCAGTACTTC
>TRBV6-2/TRBV6-3|TRBJ2-4|-|-|14
CASSYLRAKNIQYF
TGTGCCAGCAGTTACCTTCGGGCCAAAAACATTCAGTACTTC
>TRBV4-1|TRBJ1-1|-|-|14
CASSLLHGNTEAFF
TGCGCCAGCAGCCTTCTTCATGGTAACACTGAAGCTTTCTTT
>TRBV7-9|TRBJ2-1|-|-|15
CASSLRGHMGDEQFF
TGTGCCAGCAGCCTCCGGGGCCATATGGGCGATGAGCAGTTCTTC
>TRBV27|TRBJ2-1|-|-|13
CASRELGYNEQFF
TGTGCCAGCAGGGAGTTAGGGTACAATGAGCAGTTCTTC
>TRBV9|TRBJ2-2|-|TRBD1|16
CASSVDRGQNTGELFF
TGTGCCAGCAGCGTCGACAGGGGCCAGAACACCGGGGAGCTGTTTTTT
>TRBV15|TRBJ1-5|-|-|14
CATSRERSGQPQHF
TGTGCCACCAGCAGAGAGAGGTCGGGGCAGCCCCAGCATTTT
>TRBV30|TRBJ2-7|few|-|12
CAWSGGVYEQYF
TGTGCCTGGAGTGGAGGGGTATACGAGCAGTACTTC
>TRBV30|TRBJ2-3|-|-|10
CACSLDTQYF
TGTGCCTGCTCACTAGATACGCAGTATTTT
>TRBV9|TRBJ2-4|once|-|14
CASSVATGLDIQYF
TGTGCCAGCAGCGTAGCTACGGGATTGGACATTCAGTACTTC
>TRBV20-1|TRBJ2-1|-|-|12
CSAGRVGNEQFF
TGCAGTGCAGGAAGGGTGGGCAATGAGCAGTTCTTC
>TRBV14|TRBJ2-7|-|-|16
CASSQDRTGISYEQYF
TGTGCCAGCAGCCAAGATAGGACGGGGATCTCCTACGAGCAGTACTTC
>TRBV20-1|TRBJ1-3|-|-|15
CSARDTGISGNTIYF
TGCAGTGCTAGAGATACGGGGATATCTGGAAACACCATATATTTT
>TRBV29-1|TRBJ2-1|-|TRBD1|13
CSVETGGHNEQFF
TGCAGCGTTGAGACAGGGGGACACAATGAGCAGTTCTTC
>TRBV9|TRBJ2-7|-|-|15
CASSPRGRSSYEQYF
TGTGCCAGCAGCCCGAGGGGAAGGAGCTCCTACGAGCAGTACTTC
>TRBV28|TRBJ1-5|-|-|15
CASSFLLGLDQPQHF
TGTGCCAGCAGTTTTCTACTAGGGTTAGATCAGCCCCAGCATTTT
>TRBV27|TRBJ2-5|-|TRBD2|15
CASSFLADSQETQYF
TGTGCCAGCAGTTTCCTAGCGGACTCTCAAGAGACCCAGTACTTC
>TRBV28|TRBJ2-7|-|-|13
CASSFQGGHEQYF
TGTGCCAGCAGTTTCCAGGGCGGCCACGAGCAGTACTTC
>TRBV6-5|TRBJ2-1|-|-|14
CASSTQTGNNEQFF
TGTGCCAGCAGTACCCAAACAGGGAACAATGAGCAGTTCTTC
>TRBV27|TRBJ2-1|-|-|12
CASSQTGNEQFF
TGTGCCAGCAGTCAGACAGGAAATGAGCAGTTCTTC
>TRBV20-1|TRBJ2-7|-|-|12
CSAREGSYEQYF
TGCAGTGCTAGGGAGGGAAGCTACGAGCAGTACTTC
>TRBV9|TRBJ2-1|once|TRBD2|17
CASSPNSLASGNNEQFF
TGTGCCAGCAGCCCAAACTCATTAGCTAGCGGTAACAATGAGCAGTTCTTC
>TRBV4-3|TRBJ2-7|-|-|15
CASSQVTGGAYEQYF
TGCGCCAGCAGCCAAGTGACAGGTGGGGCGTACGAGCAGTACTTC
>TRBV20-1|TRBJ2-2|-|-|15
CSASWAPTNTGELFF
TGCAGTGCTAGTTGGGCCCCTACGAACACCGGGGAGCTGTTTTTT
>TRBV25-1|TRBJ1-5|-|TRBD1|15
CASSHDRGWVHPQHF
TGTGCCAGCAGCCATGACAGGGGTTGGGTTCACCCCCAGCATTTT
>TRBV16|TRBJ1-1|once|TRBD1|14
CASKFGQGDTEAFF
TGTGCCAGCAAGTTCGGACAGGGGGACACTGAAGCTTTCTTT
>TRBV30|TRBJ2-5|-|-|14
CAWSPGHFQETQYF
TGTGCCTGGAGCCCGGGACACTTCCAAGAGACCCAGTACTTC
>TRBV15|TRBJ2-5|-|-|15
CATSGRPSSQETQYF
TGTGCCACCAGCGGAAGACCAAGTAGTCAAGAGACCCAGTACTTC
>TRBV29-1|TRBJ2-7|-|TRBD2|16
CSVGGLAGGPRNEQYF
TGCAGCGTTGGGGGACTAGCGGGAGGGCCCCGGAACGAGCAGTACTTC
>TRBV24-1|TRBJ2-7|-|TRBD1|15
CATSDLGGQGYEQYF
TGTGCCACCAGTGATTTGGGGGGACAGGGATACGAGCAGTACTTC
>TRBV11-2|TRBJ2-3|-|-|13
CASSLHRTDTQYF
TGTGCCAGCAGCTTACATCGCACAGATACGCAGTATTTT
>TRBV6-2/TRBV6-3|TRBJ2-7|once|-|12
CASSRLTYEQYF
TGTGCCAGCAGCAGATTAACCTACGAGCAGTACTTC
>TRBV19|TRBJ1-1|-|-|13
CASSIGGNTEAFF
TGTGCCAGTAGTATAGGAGGCAACACTGAAGCTTTCTTT
>TRBV5-6|TRBJ2-2|-|TRBD2|17
CASSSGTTGSYTGELFF
TGTGCCAGCAGCTCCGGGACTACCGGGAGTTACACCGGGGAGCTGTTTTTT
>TRBV7-9|TRBJ1-5|-|-|12
CASSLQGQPQHF
TGTGCCAGCAGCTTGCAGGGTCAGCCCCAGCATTTT
>TRBV20-1|TRBJ2-7|-|-|16
CSARDWRGRDAYEQYF
TGCAGTGCTAGAGATTGGAGGGGACGCGACGCCTACGAGCAGTACTTC
>TRBV25-1|TRBJ1-2|-|-|14
CASSERAGVNGYTF
TGTGCCAGCAGTGAAAGGGCAGGGGTGAATGGCTACACCTTC
>TRBV24-1|TRBJ2-7|-|TRBD2|15
CATSDPGLAGDEQYF
TGTGCCACCAGTGACCCGGGACTAGCGGGAGACGAGCAGTACTTC
>TRBV29-1|TRBJ2-1|once|TRBD2|16
CSVEDPGRLSYNEQFF
TGCAGCGTTGAAGATCCCGGGAGGCTCTCCTACAATGAGCAGTTCTTC
>TRBV11-2|TRBJ2-7|-|-|16
CASSFGHTGALYEQYF
TGTGCCAGCAGCTTTGGGCATACCGGGGCCCTCTACGAGCAGTACTTC
>TRBV18|TRBJ2-7|-|-|15
CASSPRGSNGYEQYF
TGTGCCAGCTCACCACGTGGTAGTAACGGTTACGAGCAGTACTTC
>TRBV14|TRBJ2-4|-|-|14
CATSPLGPGGIQYF
TGTGCCACCTCGCCCCTGGGACCCGGGGGCATTCAGTACTTC